This T cell receptor (beta chain) was observed in a study of cytomegalovirus exposure and HLA in healthy donors. Amplification used 60 Vbeta primers and 13 Jbeta primers. Data came from immunoSEQ multiplex PCR; TCRdb stores just in-frame clones and leaves some out. The sample contains around 150,000 clones, around 76% of which appear only once. Findings and limits, study-wide: Most of the TCR beta V segments (in an earlier analysis) were productive either about 90% or about 30% of the time.

With respect to this clone: Its antigen is not known.

The CDR3 has 19 amino acids. J lost 0 bases, V lost 2 bases, and 6 bases had no gene match. Germline V gene sequence: CDR1 SEHNR, CDR2 FQNEAQ (reference sequence). Sequencing was carried out using PBMCs. This chain joins TRBV7-9 and TRBJ2-3, with TRBD2 matching over 15 bases. The receptor comes from a girl aged 5-17 years in good health and CMV-seropositive. Here the CDR3 DNA reads TGTGCCAGCAGCTTACCCCTCGGGACTAGCGGGGGGAGCACAGATACGCAGTATTTT. It encodes CASSLPLGTSGGSTDTQYF. Together with reference TRBV7-9 and TRBJ2-3, the CDR3 gives the full variable domain: DTGVSQNPRHKITKRGQNVTFRCDPISEHNRLYWYRQTLGQGPEFLTYFQNEAQLEKSRLLSDRFSAERPKGSFSTLEIQRTEQGDSAMYLCASSLPLGTSGGSTDTQYFGPGTRLTVL.